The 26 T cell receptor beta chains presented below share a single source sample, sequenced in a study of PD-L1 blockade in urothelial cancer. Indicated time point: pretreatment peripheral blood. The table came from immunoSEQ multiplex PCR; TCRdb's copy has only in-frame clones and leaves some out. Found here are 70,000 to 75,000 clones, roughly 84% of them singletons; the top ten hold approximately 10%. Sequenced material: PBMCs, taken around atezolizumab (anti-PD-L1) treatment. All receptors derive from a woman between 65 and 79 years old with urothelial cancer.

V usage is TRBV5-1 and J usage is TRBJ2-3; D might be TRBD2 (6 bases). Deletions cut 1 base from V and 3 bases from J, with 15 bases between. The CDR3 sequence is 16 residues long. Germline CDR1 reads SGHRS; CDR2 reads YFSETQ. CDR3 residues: CASSLSSVGGTDTQYF. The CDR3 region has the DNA TGCGCCAGCAGCTTGTCGTCGGTGGGGGGAACAGATACGCAGTATTTT.

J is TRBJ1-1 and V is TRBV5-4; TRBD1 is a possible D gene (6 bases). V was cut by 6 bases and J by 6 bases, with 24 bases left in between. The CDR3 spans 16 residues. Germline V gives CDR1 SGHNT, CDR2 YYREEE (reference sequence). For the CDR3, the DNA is TGTGCCAGCACCGTGTCCTTAGGGGGGGTCTCGCCTGAAGCTTTCTTT. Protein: CASTVSLGGVSPEAFF.

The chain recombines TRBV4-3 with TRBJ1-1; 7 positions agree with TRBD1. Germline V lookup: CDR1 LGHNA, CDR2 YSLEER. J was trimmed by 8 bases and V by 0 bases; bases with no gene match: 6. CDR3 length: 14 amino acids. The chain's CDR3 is CASSQDRGRVEAFF. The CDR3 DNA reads TGCGCCAGCAGCCAAGATAGGGGGCGCGTAGAAGCTTTCTTT.

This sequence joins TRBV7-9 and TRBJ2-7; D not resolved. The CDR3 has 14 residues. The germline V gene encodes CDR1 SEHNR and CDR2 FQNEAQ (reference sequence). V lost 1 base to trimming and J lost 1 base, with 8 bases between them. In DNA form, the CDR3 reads TGTGCCAGCAGCTTAGGCGCTCCTTCCTACGAGCAGTACTTC. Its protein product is CASSLGAPSYEQYF.

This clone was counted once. Here the CDR3 DNA reads TGTGCCAGCAGCTACAAACAGGGGGCCTACAATGAGCAGTTCTTC. It specifies CASSYKQGAYNEQFF. This chain joins TRBV5-6 and TRBJ2-1; 8 nucleotides align to TRBD1. The CDR3 has 15 residues. The germline V gene has CDR1 SGHDT and CDR2 YYEEEE. V lost 3 bases and J lost 2; bases outside the gene matches: 4.

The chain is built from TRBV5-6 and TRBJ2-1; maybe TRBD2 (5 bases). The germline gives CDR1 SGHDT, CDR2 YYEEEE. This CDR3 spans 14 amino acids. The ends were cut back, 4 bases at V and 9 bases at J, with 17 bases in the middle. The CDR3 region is CASSIPTEGFEQFF. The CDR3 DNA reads TGTGCCAGCAGCATACCTACAGAGGGCTTTGAGCAGTTCTTC.

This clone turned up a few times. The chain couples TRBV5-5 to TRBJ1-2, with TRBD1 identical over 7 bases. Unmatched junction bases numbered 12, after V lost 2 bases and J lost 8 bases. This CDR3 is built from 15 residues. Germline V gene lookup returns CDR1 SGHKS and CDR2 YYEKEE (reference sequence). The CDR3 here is CASSFGTPPTGGYTF. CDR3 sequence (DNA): TGTGCCAGCAGCTTCGGCACCCCCCCGACAGGGGGCTACACCTTC.

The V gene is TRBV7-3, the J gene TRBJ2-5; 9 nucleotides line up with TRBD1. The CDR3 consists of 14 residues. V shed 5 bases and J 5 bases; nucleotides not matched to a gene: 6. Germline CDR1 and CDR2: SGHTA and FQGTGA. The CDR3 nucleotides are TGTGCCAGCAGCATGACAGGGGGGATGGAGACCCAGTACTTC. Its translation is CASSMTGGMETQYF.

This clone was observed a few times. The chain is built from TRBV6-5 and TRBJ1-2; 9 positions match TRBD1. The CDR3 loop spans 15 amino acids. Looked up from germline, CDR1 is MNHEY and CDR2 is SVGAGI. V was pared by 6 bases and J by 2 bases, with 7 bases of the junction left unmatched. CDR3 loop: CASSRYRGRNYGYTF. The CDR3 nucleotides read TGTGCCAGCAGCAGATACAGGGGGCGGAACTATGGCTACACCTTC.

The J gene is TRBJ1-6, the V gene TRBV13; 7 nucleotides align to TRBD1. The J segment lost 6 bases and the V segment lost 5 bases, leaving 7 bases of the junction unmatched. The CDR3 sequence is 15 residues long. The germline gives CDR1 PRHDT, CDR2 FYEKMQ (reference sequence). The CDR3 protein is CASSRGTAANSPLHF. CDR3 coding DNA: TGTGCCAGCAGCCGAGGGACAGCTGCTAATTCACCCCTCCACTTT. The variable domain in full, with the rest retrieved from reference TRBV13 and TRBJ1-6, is AAGVIQSPRHLIKEKRETATLKCYPIPRHDTVYWYQQGPGQDPQFLISFYEKMQSDKGSIPDRFSAQQFSDYHSELNMSSLELGDSALYFCASSRGTAANSPLHFGNGTRLTVT.

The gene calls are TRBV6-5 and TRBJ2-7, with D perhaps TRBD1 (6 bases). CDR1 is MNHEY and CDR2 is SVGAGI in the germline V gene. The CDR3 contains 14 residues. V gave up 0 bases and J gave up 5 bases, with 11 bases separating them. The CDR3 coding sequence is TGTGCCAGCAGTTACTCGACGCAGGGGCACGAGCAGTACTTC. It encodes CASSYSTQGHEQYF.

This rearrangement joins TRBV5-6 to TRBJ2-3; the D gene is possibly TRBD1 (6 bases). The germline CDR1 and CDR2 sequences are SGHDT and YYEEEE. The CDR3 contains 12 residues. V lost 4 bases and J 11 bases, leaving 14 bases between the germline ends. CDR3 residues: CASSRTGYEQYF. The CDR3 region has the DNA TGTGCCAGCAGCCGTACAGGGTATGAGCAGTATTTT. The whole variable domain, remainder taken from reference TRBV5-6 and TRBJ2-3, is DAGVTQSPTHLIKTRGQQVTLRCSPKSGHDTVSWYQQALGQGPQFIFQYYEEEERQRGNFPDRFSGHQFPNYSSELNVNALLLGDSALYLCASSRTGYEQYFGPGTRLTVL.

The CDR3 loop reads CASRGQTTFRETQYF. As DNA, the CDR3 is TGTGCCAGCAGAGGACAGACAACCTTTCGGGAGACCCAGTACTTC. V is TRBV6-1 and J is TRBJ2-5; possible D gene TRBD1, 6 bases. There are 15 residues in the CDR3. The germline CDR1 and CDR2 sequences are MNHNS and SASEGT. V lost 6 bases and J 5 bases, leaving 19 bases between the germline ends.

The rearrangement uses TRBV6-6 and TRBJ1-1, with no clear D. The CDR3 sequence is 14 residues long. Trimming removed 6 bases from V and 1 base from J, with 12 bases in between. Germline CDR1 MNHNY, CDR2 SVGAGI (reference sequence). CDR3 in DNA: TGTGCCAGCAGACGTCGCCTAGAGAACACTGAAGCTTTCTTT. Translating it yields CASRRRLENTEAFF.

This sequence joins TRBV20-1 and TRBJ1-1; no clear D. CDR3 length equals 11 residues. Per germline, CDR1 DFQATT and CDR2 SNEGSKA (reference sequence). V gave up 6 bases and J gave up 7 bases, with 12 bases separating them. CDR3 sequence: CSAPHAVEAFF. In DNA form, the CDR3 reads TGCAGTGCCCCCCATGCAGTTGAAGCTTTCTTT.

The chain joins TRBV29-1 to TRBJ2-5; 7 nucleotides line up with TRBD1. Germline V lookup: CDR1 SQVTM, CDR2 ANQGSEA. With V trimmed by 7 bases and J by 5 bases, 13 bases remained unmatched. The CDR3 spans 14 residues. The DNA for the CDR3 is TGCAGCGCCCGACAAGGGGGCGCGGCGGAGACCCAGTACTTC. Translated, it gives CSARQGGAAETQYF.

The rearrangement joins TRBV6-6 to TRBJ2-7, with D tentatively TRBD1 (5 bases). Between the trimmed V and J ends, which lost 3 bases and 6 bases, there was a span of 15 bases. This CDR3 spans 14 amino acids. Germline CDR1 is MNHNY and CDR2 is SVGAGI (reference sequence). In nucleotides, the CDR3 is TGTGCCAGCAGTTATTTAGGGGCACAAGGCGAGCAGTACTTC. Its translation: CASSYLGAQGEQYF.

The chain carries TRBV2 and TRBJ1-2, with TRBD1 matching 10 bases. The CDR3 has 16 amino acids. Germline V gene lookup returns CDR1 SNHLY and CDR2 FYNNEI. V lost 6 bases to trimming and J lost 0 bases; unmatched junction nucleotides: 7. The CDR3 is CASRRTGGLANYGYTF. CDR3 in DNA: TGTGCCAGCAGGAGGACAGGGGGTCTCGCTAACTATGGCTACACCTTC. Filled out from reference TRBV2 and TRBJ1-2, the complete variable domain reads EPEVTQTPSHQVTQMGQEVILRCVPISNHLYFYWYRQILGQKVEFLVSFYNNEISEKSEIFDDQFSVERPDGSNFTLKIRSTKLEDSAMYFCASRRTGGLANYGYTFGSGTRLTVV.

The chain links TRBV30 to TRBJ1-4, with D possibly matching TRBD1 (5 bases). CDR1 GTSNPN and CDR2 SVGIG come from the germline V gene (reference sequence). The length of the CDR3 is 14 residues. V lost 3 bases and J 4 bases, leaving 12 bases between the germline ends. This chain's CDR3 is CAWSRGRGNEKLFF. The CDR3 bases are TGTGCCTGGAGCCGGGGGAGGGGTAATGAAAAACTGTTTTTT.

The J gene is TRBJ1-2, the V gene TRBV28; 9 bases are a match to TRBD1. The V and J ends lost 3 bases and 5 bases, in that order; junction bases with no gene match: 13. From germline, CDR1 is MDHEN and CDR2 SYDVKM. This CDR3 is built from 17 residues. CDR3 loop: CASSLDSPGQGNYGYTF. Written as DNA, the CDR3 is TGTGCCAGCAGTTTGGACTCGCCGGGACAGGGTAATTATGGCTACACCTTC.

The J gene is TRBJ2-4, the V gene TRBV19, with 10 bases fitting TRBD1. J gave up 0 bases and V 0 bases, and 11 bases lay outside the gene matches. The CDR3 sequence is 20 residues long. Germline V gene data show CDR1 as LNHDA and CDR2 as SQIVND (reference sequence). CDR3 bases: TGTGCCAGTAGTATAGATCATCGGGACAGGGGATCGCTAGCCAAAAACATTCAGTACTTC. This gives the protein CASSIDHRDRGSLAKNIQYF.

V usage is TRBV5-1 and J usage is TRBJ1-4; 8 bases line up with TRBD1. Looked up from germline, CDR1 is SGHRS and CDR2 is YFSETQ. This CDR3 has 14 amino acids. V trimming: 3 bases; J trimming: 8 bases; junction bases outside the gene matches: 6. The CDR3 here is CASSSRGQGEKLFF. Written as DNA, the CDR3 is TGCGCCAGCAGCTCCAGGGGGCAAGGGGAAAAACTGTTTTTT. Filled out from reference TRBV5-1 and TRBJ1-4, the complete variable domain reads KAGVTQTPRYLIKTRGQQVTLSCSPISGHRSVSWYQQTPGQGLQFLFEYFSETQRNKGNFPGRFSGRQFSNSRSEMNVSTLELGDSALYLCASSSRGQGEKLFFGSGTQLSVL.

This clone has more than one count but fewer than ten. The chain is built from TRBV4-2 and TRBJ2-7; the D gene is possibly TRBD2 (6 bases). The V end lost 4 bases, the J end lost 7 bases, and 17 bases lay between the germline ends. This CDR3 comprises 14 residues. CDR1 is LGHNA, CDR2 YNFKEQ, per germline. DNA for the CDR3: TGTGCCAGCAGCCGGGCGGGATCTTTCGAAGAGCAGTACTTC. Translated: CASSRAGSFEEQYF.

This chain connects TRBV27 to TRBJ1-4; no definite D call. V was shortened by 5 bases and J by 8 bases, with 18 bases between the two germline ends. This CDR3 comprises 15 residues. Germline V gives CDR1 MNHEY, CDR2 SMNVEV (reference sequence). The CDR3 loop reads CASSPSAYYGEKLFF. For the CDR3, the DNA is TGTGCCAGCAGTCCAAGCGCATACTACGGAGAAAAACTGTTTTTT. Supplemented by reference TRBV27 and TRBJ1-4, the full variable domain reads EAQVTQNPRYLITVTGKKLTVTCSQNMNHEYMSWYRQDPGLGLRQIYYSMNVEVTDKGDVPEGYKVSRKEKRNFPLILESPSPNQTSLYFCASSPSAYYGEKLFFGSGTQLSVL.

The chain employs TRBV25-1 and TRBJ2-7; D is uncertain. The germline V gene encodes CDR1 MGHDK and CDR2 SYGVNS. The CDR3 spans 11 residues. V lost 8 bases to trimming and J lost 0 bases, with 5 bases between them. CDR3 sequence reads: CASGNSYEQYF. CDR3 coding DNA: TGTGCCAGCGGCAACTCCTACGAGCAGTACTTC.

CDR3 protein: CASSSNYREQFF. DNA for the CDR3: TGTGCCAGCAGCAGTAACTACCGTGAGCAGTTCTTC. This chain uses TRBV5-6 with TRBJ2-1; D is unresolved. The CDR3 consists of 12 residues. V lost 4 bases, J lost 9 bases, and 11 bases lay in between. Per the germline V gene, CDR1 is SGHDT and CDR2 is YYEEEE.